This T cell receptor beta chain was profiled in a study of blood T cell repertoires in COVID-19. Study information: The United States, Italy and Spain were the sources of the acute and convalescent COVID-19 samples.

The authors' processing: From reference gene primer amplification, estimates of nucleated cell counts were derived. Profiling relied on immunoSEQ multiplex PCR, and the TCRdb table lists in-frame clones only, not all of them. V, J and clone size are those of that table, while D and trimming were read from the DNA. The sample lists under 150,000 clones, about 87% occurring once. Participant-reported clinical history was the basis for cohort assignment. The CDR3 is 15 residues long. Germline-derived CDR1 and CDR2 are SGHNT and YYREEE (reference sequence). Trimming pared 0 bases from V and 4 bases from J, leaving 14 bases between.

The chain carries TRBV5-4 and TRBJ2-7; D is perhaps TRBD2 (5 bases). Sequenced material: PBMCs or T cells enriched from blood (not recorded which). The receptor's source is a man aged 50 to 60 in a cohort exposed to, infected with or recovered from COVID-19 (not recorded which). CDR3 bases: TGTGCCAGCAGCTTGGTGGGAGAGTCTAAATACGAGCAGTACTTC. This codes for CASSLVGESKYEQYF.